The sample holds a few counts of the clone carrying this T cell receptor beta chain. These data come from a study of T-cell memory formation after mild COVID-19. The wider study: Largely, TCR clusters stayed within a single donor.

V lost 5 bases, J lost 4 bases, and 11 bases lay in between. The germline V gene has CDR1 SQVTM and CDR2 ANQGSEA. The CDR3 totals 13 residues. TCRdb used MiXCR to reprocess the 5' RACE reads, holding one entry per CDR3 protein. The sample carries 350,000 to 450,000 distinct CDR3 sequences, about 15% recorded once. The sequence was collected from a man between 18 and 35 years old who had mild COVID-19 (a few samples of this study predate the infection). Cell type and time point are not known. The genes are TRBV29-1 and TRBJ2-2, with D uncertain. Sequencing used PBMCs or a T cell subset sorted from them (not recorded which). CDR3 DNA sequence: TGCAGCGTTCCAGACATTGTCACCGGGGAGCTGTTTTTT. The encoded protein is CSVPDIVTGELFF.